The clone carrying this T cell receptor (beta chain) has only a few counts. This specimen comes from a study of cytomegalovirus exposure and HLA in healthy donors. 13 Jbeta primers and 60 Vbeta primers were used for the PCR. TCRdb's table, derived via immunoSEQ multiplex PCR, lists solely in-frame clones and lacks some. The data show about 82,000 clones, over 9.5% seen once. Trimming pared 4 bases from V and 4 bases from J, leaving 5 bases between. Per germline, CDR1 LNHDA and CDR2 SQIVND (reference sequence). The CDR3 runs to 12 residues. This receptor was taken from a man aged 55-75 years in good health and CMV-seropositive. The J gene is TRBJ1-5, the V gene TRBV19; D is unresolved. The material sequenced was PBMCs. CDR3 sequence: CASSSGNQPQHF. CDR3 nucleotides: TGTGCCAGTAGTAGCGGGAATCAGCCCCAGCATTTT.